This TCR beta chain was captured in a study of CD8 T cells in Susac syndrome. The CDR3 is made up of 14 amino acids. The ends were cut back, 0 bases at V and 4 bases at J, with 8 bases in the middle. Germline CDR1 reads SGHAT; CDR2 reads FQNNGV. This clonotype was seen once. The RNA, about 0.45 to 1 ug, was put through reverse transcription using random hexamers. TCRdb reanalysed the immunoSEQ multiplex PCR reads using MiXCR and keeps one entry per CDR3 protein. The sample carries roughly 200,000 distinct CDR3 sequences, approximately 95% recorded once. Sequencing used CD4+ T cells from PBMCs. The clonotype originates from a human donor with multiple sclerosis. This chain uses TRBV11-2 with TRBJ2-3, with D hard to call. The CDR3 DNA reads TGTGCCAGCAGCTTAGAAATCGGAGCAGATACGCAGTATTTT. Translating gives CASSLEIGADTQYF. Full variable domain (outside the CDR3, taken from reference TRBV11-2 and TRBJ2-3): EAGVAQSPRYKIIEKRQSVAFWCNPISGHATLYWYQQILGQGPKLLIQFQNNGVVDDSQLPKDRFSAERLKGVDSTLKIQPAKLEDSAVYLCASSLEIGADTQYFGPGTRLTVL.